The clone carrying this T cell receptor beta chain appeared many times. What it binds is not known. These data belong to a study of neurological immune-mediated disorders. In germline, CDR1 is LGHDT, CDR2 YNNKEL (reference sequence). The CDR3 is made up of 18 amino acids. V was pared by 4 bases and J by 0 bases, with 7 bases of the junction left unmatched. Unsorted libraries came from 2 million PBMCs stored at -80 °C. 5'RACE with 10-nucleotide random UMIs generated the cDNA. Over 190 million TCR-beta sequences from 15-18 subjects came from every sequencing run. TCRdb re-called the 5' RACE reads with MiXCR, one entry per CDR3 protein. This sample carries about 40,000 distinct CDR3 sequences, over 2% of them seen once, and the ten largest clones take less than 2.5%. Study-wide results and limits: The repertoires of 18 of 34 multiple sclerosis patients were placed by phylogenetic grouping in a single related-CDR3 cluster, which may be a signature.

This chain joins TRBV3-1 and TRBJ2-3; 13 nucleotides line up with TRBD2. This clonotype originated in a man aged 50 to 59 with multiple sclerosis. Specimen: PBMCs. In DNA form, the CDR3 reads TGTGCCAGCAGCCCCGGGACTAGCGGGGCGCTTAGCACAGATACGCAGTATTTT. Its protein product is CASSPGTSGALSTDTQYF.